These T cell receptor beta chains were read from a single sample in a study of control samples from healthy donors and cancer patients. Profiled with immunoSEQ multiplex PCR; TCRdb holds only in-frame clones, not every one. The data show about 130,000 clones, around 90% seen once. Sequenced input: blood. The receptors here all came from a man aged 18 to 35 in good health. The CDR3 runs from the conserved cysteine through the conserved F or W. Fields, in order: J gene, clone size, D gene, V gene, CDR3 protein, CDR3 DNA. A D gene is named only where the DNA matches it firmly. Clone sizes are given selectively: once, few, many, or a class where the clone is expanded.

j_call: TRBJ2-7; clone_size: .; d_call: .; v_call: TRBV27; cdr3_aa: CASSRGPYEQYF; cdr3_nt: TGTGCCAGCAGTCGGGGTCCCTACGAGCAGTACTTC
j_call: TRBJ1-1; clone_size: once; d_call: TRBD1; v_call: TRBV10-1; cdr3_aa: CASTSGTGVGSEAFF; cdr3_nt: TGCGCCAGCACCTCCGGGACAGGGGTAGGGTCTGAAGCTTTCTTT
j_call: TRBJ1-4; clone_size: .; d_call: .; v_call: TRBV6-5; cdr3_aa: CASSYSGDTSYEKLFF; cdr3_nt: TGTGCCAGCAGTTACTCTGGAGATACTTCTTATGAAAAACTGTTTTTT
j_call: TRBJ2-7; clone_size: .; d_call: .; v_call: TRBV5-1; cdr3_aa: CASSLTTSSYEQYF; cdr3_nt: TGCGCCAGCAGCTTGACTACTTCTTCCTACGAGCAGTACTTC
j_call: TRBJ1-4; clone_size: .; d_call: .; v_call: TRBV7-2; cdr3_aa: CASSPRAHNEKLFF; cdr3_nt: TGTGCCAGCAGCCCCAGGGCCCATAATGAAAAACTGTTTTTT
j_call: TRBJ2-3; clone_size: .; d_call: .; v_call: TRBV2; cdr3_aa: CALGSVYTDTQYF; cdr3_nt: TGTGCCCTAGGGTCGGTTTACACAGATACGCAGTATTTT
j_call: TRBJ1-2; clone_size: .; d_call: .; v_call: TRBV18; cdr3_aa: CASSAGTLSDYGYTF; cdr3_nt: TGTGCCAGCTCAGCCGGGACCCTGAGCGACTATGGCTACACCTTC
j_call: TRBJ2-2; clone_size: .; d_call: .; v_call: TRBV5-1; cdr3_aa: CASRIPSALRSGELFF; cdr3_nt: TGCGCCAGCAGGATACCATCAGCCCTTAGATCCGGGGAGCTGTTTTTT
j_call: TRBJ1-2; clone_size: .; d_call: .; v_call: TRBV15; cdr3_aa: CATSPWETDRYGYTF; cdr3_nt: TGTGCCACCAGCCCCTGGGAGACAGACCGCTATGGCTACACCTTC
j_call: TRBJ2-7; clone_size: .; d_call: TRBD2; v_call: TRBV11-2; cdr3_aa: CASSLPSEAGGLNF; cdr3_nt: TGTGCCAGCAGCCTCCCCTCCGAAGCGGGGGGGTTAAACTTC
j_call: TRBJ2-7; clone_size: .; d_call: TRBD1; v_call: TRBV4-1; cdr3_aa: CASSDGTVEYEQYF; cdr3_nt: TGCGCCAGCAGCGACGGGACAGTCGAGTACGAGCAGTACTTC
j_call: TRBJ1-1; clone_size: once; d_call: TRBD1; v_call: TRBV5-1; cdr3_aa: CASSSQGADTEAFF; cdr3_nt: TGCGCCAGCAGCTCACAGGGGGCGGACACTGAAGCTTTCTTT
j_call: TRBJ1-3; clone_size: .; d_call: .; v_call: TRBV7-9; cdr3_aa: CASSPRGRGSLPGNTIYF; cdr3_nt: TGTGCCAGCAGCCCCCGTGGCAGGGGATCTCTACCTGGAAACACCATATATTTT
j_call: TRBJ1-2; clone_size: .; d_call: .; v_call: TRBV5-1; cdr3_aa: CASSFTPDGEFYGYTF; cdr3_nt: TGCGCCAGCAGCTTCACCCCGGACGGAGAATTCTATGGCTACACCTTC
j_call: TRBJ2-5; clone_size: .; d_call: .; v_call: TRBV3-1/TRBV3-2; cdr3_aa: CASSQERETQYF; cdr3_nt: TGTGCCAGCAGCCAGGAACGGGAGACCCAGTACTTC
j_call: TRBJ1-6; clone_size: .; d_call: .; v_call: TRBV5-4; cdr3_aa: CASSFDDAGYNSPLHF; cdr3_nt: TGTGCCAGCAGCTTTGACGATGCAGGATATAATTCACCCCTCCACTTT
j_call: TRBJ1-2; clone_size: .; d_call: TRBD1; v_call: TRBV14; cdr3_aa: CASSPRIGGGYTF; cdr3_nt: TGTGCCAGCAGCCCCCGCATAGGGGGCGGCTACACCTTC
j_call: TRBJ1-1; clone_size: .; d_call: .; v_call: TRBV7-2; cdr3_aa: CASSRSVNTEAFF; cdr3_nt: TGTGCCAGCAGCAGGTCTGTGAACACTGAAGCTTTCTTT
j_call: TRBJ2-2; clone_size: .; d_call: .; v_call: TRBV7-9; cdr3_aa: CASSLFRDTGELFF; cdr3_nt: TGTGCCAGCAGTCTATTCAGGGACACCGGGGAGCTGTTTTTT
j_call: TRBJ2-7; clone_size: .; d_call: .; v_call: TRBV3-1/TRBV3-2; cdr3_aa: CASSAHGEQYF; cdr3_nt: TGTGCCAGCAGCGCACACGGGGAGCAGTACTTC
j_call: TRBJ1-5; clone_size: .; d_call: .; v_call: TRBV15; cdr3_aa: CATSIGGSNYQPQHF; cdr3_nt: TGTGCCACCAGCATAGGGGGAAGTAATTATCAGCCCCAGCATTTT
j_call: TRBJ2-2; clone_size: .; d_call: TRBD2; v_call: TRBV11-2; cdr3_aa: CASSPRPRGRLDTGELFF; cdr3_nt: TGTGCCAGCAGCCCTCGACCGCGGGGGAGACTAGACACCGGGGAGCTGTTTTTT
j_call: TRBJ2-1; clone_size: .; d_call: .; v_call: TRBV7-2; cdr3_aa: CASSPRGRGAYNEQFF; cdr3_nt: TGTGCCAGCAGCCCTAGGGGGCGGGGGGCTTACAATGAGCAGTTCTTC
j_call: TRBJ2-6; clone_size: .; d_call: TRBD1; v_call: TRBV18; cdr3_aa: CASSPQGAGSGANVLTF; cdr3_nt: TGTGCCAGCTCACCACAGGGGGCTGGGTCTGGGGCCAACGTCCTGACTTTC
j_call: TRBJ2-1; clone_size: .; d_call: TRBD2; v_call: TRBV2; cdr3_aa: CASSGLASSGGNEQFF; cdr3_nt: TGTGCCAGCAGCGGGTTGGCGTCTAGCGGGGGTAATGAGCAGTTCTTC
j_call: TRBJ1-6; clone_size: .; d_call: .; v_call: TRBV11-2; cdr3_aa: CASSLDLTYNSPLHF; cdr3_nt: TGTGCCAGCAGCTTAGATCTAACTTATAATTCACCCCTCCACTTT
j_call: TRBJ2-5; clone_size: .; d_call: .; v_call: TRBV9; cdr3_aa: CASSVADWVQETQYF; cdr3_nt: TGTGCCAGCAGCGTCGCAGACTGGGTCCAAGAGACCCAGTACTTC
j_call: TRBJ2-5; clone_size: .; d_call: .; v_call: TRBV5-1; cdr3_aa: CASSLGSTREETQYF; cdr3_nt: TGCGCCAGCAGCTTGGGTTCCACCCGAGAAGAGACCCAGTACTTC
j_call: TRBJ2-7; clone_size: .; d_call: TRBD2; v_call: TRBV5-4; cdr3_aa: CASSLEGGGVSYEQYF; cdr3_nt: TGTGCCAGCAGCTTGGAAGGCGGGGGGGTCTCCTACGAGCAGTACTTC
j_call: TRBJ1-4; clone_size: .; d_call: .; v_call: TRBV9; cdr3_aa: CASREGVGENEKLFF; cdr3_nt: TGTGCCAGCAGGGAGGGAGTGGGTGAAAATGAAAAACTGTTTTTT
j_call: TRBJ2-3; clone_size: .; d_call: .; v_call: TRBV27; cdr3_aa: CASSLLLSTDTQYF; cdr3_nt: TGTGCCAGCAGCTTACTACTGAGCACAGATACGCAGTATTTT
j_call: TRBJ2-6; clone_size: .; d_call: .; v_call: TRBV10-3; cdr3_aa: CAISGTGANVLTF; cdr3_nt: TGTGCCATCAGTGGTACTGGGGCCAACGTCCTGACTTTC
j_call: TRBJ1-5; clone_size: .; d_call: .; v_call: TRBV18; cdr3_aa: CASSPPTASSQPQHF; cdr3_nt: TGTGCCAGCTCACCACCGACTGCTTCAAGTCAGCCCCAGCATTTT
j_call: TRBJ2-5; clone_size: .; d_call: TRBD1; v_call: TRBV5-6; cdr3_aa: CASSLEGPGQGVKETQYF; cdr3_nt: TGTGCCAGCAGCTTGGAGGGTCCGGGACAGGGGGTAAAAGAGACCCAGTACTTC
j_call: TRBJ1-4; clone_size: .; d_call: .; v_call: TRBV7-9; cdr3_aa: CASSSGQFPDEKLFF; cdr3_nt: TGTGCCAGCAGCTCAGGACAGTTCCCGGATGAAAAACTGTTTTTT
j_call: TRBJ2-3; clone_size: .; d_call: TRBD2; v_call: TRBV5-1; cdr3_aa: CASSFGLAGGPRGDTQYF; cdr3_nt: TGCGCCAGCAGCTTCGGGCTAGCGGGGGGGCCTCGGGGAGATACGCAGTATTTT
j_call: TRBJ1-1; clone_size: .; d_call: .; v_call: TRBV4-1; cdr3_aa: CASSQGRGGGRNTEAFF; cdr3_nt: TGCGCCAGCAGCCAAGGAAGGGGTGGAGGTAGAAACACTGAAGCTTTCTTT